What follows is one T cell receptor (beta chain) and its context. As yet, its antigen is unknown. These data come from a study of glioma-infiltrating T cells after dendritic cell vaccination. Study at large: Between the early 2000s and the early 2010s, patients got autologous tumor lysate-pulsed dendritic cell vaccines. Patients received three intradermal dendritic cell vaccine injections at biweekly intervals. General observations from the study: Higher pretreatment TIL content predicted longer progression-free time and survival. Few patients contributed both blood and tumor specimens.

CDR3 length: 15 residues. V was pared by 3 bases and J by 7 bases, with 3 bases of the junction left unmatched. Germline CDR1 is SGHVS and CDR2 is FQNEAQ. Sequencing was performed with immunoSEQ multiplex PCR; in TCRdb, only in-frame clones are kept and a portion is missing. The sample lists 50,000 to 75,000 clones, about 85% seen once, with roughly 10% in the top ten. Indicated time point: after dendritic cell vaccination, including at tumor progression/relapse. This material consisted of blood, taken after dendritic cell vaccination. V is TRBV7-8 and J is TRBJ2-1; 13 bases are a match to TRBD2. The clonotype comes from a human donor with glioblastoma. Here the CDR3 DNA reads TGTGCCAGCAGCTTGACTAGCGGGGGGCGGAATGAGCAGTTCTTC. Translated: CASSLTSGGRNEQFF.